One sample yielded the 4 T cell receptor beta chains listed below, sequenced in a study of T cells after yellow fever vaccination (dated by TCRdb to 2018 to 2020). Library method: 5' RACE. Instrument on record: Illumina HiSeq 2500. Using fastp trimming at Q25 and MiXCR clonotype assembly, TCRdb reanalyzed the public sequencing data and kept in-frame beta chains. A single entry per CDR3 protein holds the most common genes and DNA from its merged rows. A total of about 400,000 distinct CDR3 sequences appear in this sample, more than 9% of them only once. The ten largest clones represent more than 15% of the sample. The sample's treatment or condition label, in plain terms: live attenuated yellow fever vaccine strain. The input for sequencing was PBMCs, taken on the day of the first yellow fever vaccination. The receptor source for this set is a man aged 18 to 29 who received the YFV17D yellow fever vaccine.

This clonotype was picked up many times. The CDR3 spells CSARGGGQGLGGYTF. The CDR3 DNA sequence: TGCAGTGCTAGAGGGGGGGGACAGGGTTTGGGTGGCTACACCTTC. V is TRBV20-1 and J is TRBJ1-2; 9 bases match TRBD1. V was clipped by 1 base and J by 7 bases; unmatched bases: 10. The CDR3 totals 15 residues. Germline V gene lookup returns CDR1 DFQATT and CDR2 SNEGSKA (reference sequence).

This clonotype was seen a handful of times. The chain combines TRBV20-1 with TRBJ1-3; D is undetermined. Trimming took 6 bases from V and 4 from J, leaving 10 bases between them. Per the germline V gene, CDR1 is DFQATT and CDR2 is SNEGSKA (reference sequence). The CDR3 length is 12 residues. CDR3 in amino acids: CSAQYYGNTIYF. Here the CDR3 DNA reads TGCAGTGCCCAGTACTACGGAAACACCATATATTTT.

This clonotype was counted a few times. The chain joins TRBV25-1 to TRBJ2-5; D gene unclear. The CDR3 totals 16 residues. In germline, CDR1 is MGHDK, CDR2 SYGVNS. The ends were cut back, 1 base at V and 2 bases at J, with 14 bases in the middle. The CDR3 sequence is CASSESQHESQETQYF. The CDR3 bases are TGTGCCAGCAGTGAATCACAGCATGAAAGTCAAGAGACCCAGTACTTC.

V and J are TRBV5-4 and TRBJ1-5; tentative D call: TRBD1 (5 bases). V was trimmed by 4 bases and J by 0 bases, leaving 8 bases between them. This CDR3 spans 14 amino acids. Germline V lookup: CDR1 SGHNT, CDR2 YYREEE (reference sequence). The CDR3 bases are TGTGCCAGCAGCATCGACAGTAGCAATCAGCCCCAGCATTTT. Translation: CASSIDSSNQPQHF.